This T cell receptor (beta chain) was obtained from a study of T cells after yellow fever vaccination. Study-level findings and limits: FACS-sorted repertoires could harbor abundant contaminating bulk-population clonotypes. Post-booster reappearance was seen for most primary-vaccination clones (96% CD4, 75% to 90% CD8).

The germline V gene encodes CDR1 SGHDT and CDR2 YYEEEE. CDR3 length equals 15 residues. V lost 4 bases and J 1 base, leaving 12 bases between the germline ends. Comment on this clonotype: Its antigen is not known.

UMIs and a universal primer site were added when TCR cDNA was made by 5'RACE template switching. TCRdb used MiXCR to reprocess the 5' RACE reads, holding one entry per CDR3 protein. This table has approximately 550,000 distinct CDR3 sequences, approximately 21% appearing once. The V call is TRBV5-6, the J call TRBJ2-1; D perhaps matches TRBD1 (5 bases). The sequencing here drew on PBMCs, taken 15 days after the yellow fever booster vaccination. This receptor was obtained from a man in his thirties or forties who received the YFV17D yellow fever vaccine. The CDR3 is CASSLRVDSYNEQFF. The CDR3 DNA is TGTGCCAGCAGCCTCAGGGTCGATTCCTACAATGAGCAGTTCTTC.